Each of the 29 T cell receptor beta chains below was sequenced from the same sample in a study of spatial heterogeneity in lung cancer. Time point defined: sample taken at primary tumor resection. Each CDR3 protein is one row after TCRdb ran MiXCR on the 5' RACE reads. The repertoire consists of 60,000 to 90,000 distinct CDR3 sequences, with 7.5% to 9.5% occurring once and the leading ten covering roughly 7.1%. The sample in question was PBMCs, obtained at surgery. The receptors were gathered from a male donor with early-stage non-small cell lung cancer.

This clonotype was seen many times. The J gene is TRBJ2-7, the V gene TRBV9, with D perhaps TRBD1 or TRBD2 (6 bases each). V was cut by 4 bases and J by 0 bases, with 14 bases left in between. CDR3 length equals 15 residues. Germline V gene data show CDR1 as SGDLS and CDR2 as YYNGEE. The CDR3 region has the DNA TGTGCCAGCAGCCCAGGGGAGGTTAGCTCCTACGAGCAGTACTTC. Translated, it gives CASSPGEVSSYEQYF.

This clonotype was recorded at least ten times. The chain employs TRBV4-2 and TRBJ1-1; D unresolved. CDR3 length equals 12 residues. Looked up from germline, CDR1 is LGHNA and CDR2 is YNFKEQ. Trimming left V 6 bases short and J 1 base short, with 6 bases between. CDR3 sequence reads: CASRRQNTEAFF. The CDR3 DNA reads TGTGCCAGCAGAAGACAGAACACTGAAGCTTTCTTT.

The chain has TRBV11-2 and TRBJ2-7, with TRBD2 matching 9 bases. V lost 4 bases to trimming and J lost 7 bases; unmatched junction nucleotides: 8. CDR3 size: 14 residues. CDR1 is SGHAT, CDR2 FQNNGV, per germline. The CDR3 region is CASSSLAGAGEQYF. The CDR3 DNA sequence: TGTGCCAGCAGCTCCTTAGCGGGAGCCGGGGAGCAGTACTTC.

This clonotype has at least ten counts. The rearrangement uses TRBV2 and TRBJ2-7; maybe TRBD2 (5 bases). The germline V gene has CDR1 SNHLY and CDR2 FYNNEI. The CDR3 extends over 14 amino acids. V lost 7 bases, J lost 0 bases, and 13 bases lay in between. CDR3 coding DNA: TGTGCCAGCATCCCACTAGACGCCTCCTACGAGCAGTACTTC. It encodes CASIPLDASYEQYF.

This clonotype was picked up a small number of times. The rearrangement uses TRBV7-2 and TRBJ1-1, with 7 bases lining up with TRBD1. This CDR3 has 13 residues. The germline V gene has CDR1 SGHTA and CDR2 FQGNSA. V lost 5 bases to trimming and J lost 4 bases; unmatched junction nucleotides: 4. For the CDR3, the DNA is TGTGCCAGCAGCCAGGGGGGAGGCACTGAAGCTTTCTTT. Its protein product is CASSQGGGTEAFF.

This clonotype was seen only a few times. The V and J genes are TRBV12-3 or TRBV12-4 and TRBJ2-2; 10 bases align to TRBD1. CDR3 length: 15 amino acids. The junction had 8 bases not matched to a gene; V was cut back by 6 bases and J by 7 bases. CDR3 nucleotide sequence: TGTGCCAGCAGACAAGGACAGGGGGAAAGCGGGGAGCTGTTTTTT. This sequence encodes CASRQGQGESGELFF.

This clonotype occurred many times. The chain joins TRBV3-1 to TRBJ2-7; D is unresolved. Germline V gene data show CDR1 as LGHDT and CDR2 as YNNKEL (reference sequence). V lost 3 bases and J 3 bases, leaving 0 bases between the germline ends. This CDR3 region has 10 residues. The CDR3 sequence is CASSHYEQYF. The CDR3 DNA is TGTGCCAGCAGCCACTACGAGCAGTACTTC.

This clonotype was recorded many times. The V gene is TRBV11-3, the J gene TRBJ2-7; 7 positions agree with TRBD1. Germline assignment: CDR1 SGHNT and CDR2 YENEEA. The CDR3 covers 12 residues. Trimming removed 8 bases from V and 4 bases from J; junction bases left unmatched: 5. In nucleotides, the CDR3 is TGTGCCAGCCAGGGGGACATGTACGAGCAGTACTTC. It yields the protein CASQGDMYEQYF.

This clonotype was recorded many times. V and J are TRBV28 and TRBJ2-6; 9 bases align to TRBD1. The CDR3 runs to 17 residues. Germline loops: CDR1 MDHEN, CDR2 SYDVKM. Trimming took 3 bases from V and 3 from J; bases not matched to a gene: 6. CDR3 residues: CASSLLQGAYGANVLTF. The CDR3 DNA follows: TGTGCCAGCAGTTTGCTACAGGGGGCCTATGGGGCCAACGTCCTGACTTTC.

This clonotype has ten or more counts. V gene TRBV7-2 combines with J gene TRBJ2-3, with D possibly being TRBD1 or TRBD2 (5 bases each). From germline, CDR1 is SGHTA and CDR2 FQGNSA. Trimming took off 8 bases at V and 0 bases at J, with 12 bases between the two ends. This CDR3 is 14 amino acids long. For the CDR3, the DNA is TGTGCCAGCGGGGGAAATACTAGCACAGATACGCAGTATTTT. Protein product: CASGGNTSTDTQYF.

This clonotype was found many times. The J gene is TRBJ2-7, the V gene TRBV5-1; unclear D gene. The CDR3 is made up of 13 amino acids. Germline-derived CDR1 and CDR2 are SGHRS and YFSETQ. The V and J ends lost 2 bases and 1 base respectively, with 7 bases between them. This CDR3 is CASSFYRSYEQYF. CDR3 DNA: TGCGCCAGCAGCTTTTATAGGTCCTACGAGCAGTACTTC.

V is TRBV11-2 and J is TRBJ1-4; 9 nucleotides align to TRBD1. CDR1 is SGHAT, CDR2 FQNNGV, per germline. The CDR3 spans 16 residues. V shed 1 base, J shed 8 bases, and the junction held 8 bases outside the gene matches. Here the CDR3 reads CASSLAPGQGEEKLFF. CDR3 bases: TGTGCCAGCAGCTTAGCGCCGGGACAGGGAGAGGAAAAACTGTTTTTT.

This clonotype has at least ten counts. J is TRBJ2-3 and V is TRBV7-9; 8 bases line up with TRBD1. Germline V CDR1 and CDR2: SEHNR, FQNEAQ (reference sequence). The CDR3 contains 17 residues. With 5 bases clipped from V and 4 bases from J, the junction kept 14 bases outside the gene matches. The CDR3 DNA reads as TGTGCCAGCAGCCCGCGGACAGGGCCTATGGGGGCAGATACGCAGTATTTT. This codes for CASSPRTGPMGADTQYF.

In its sample, this clonotype was seen a few times. The rearrangement links TRBV10-3 to TRBJ1-1, with 9 bases matching TRBD1. V gave up 3 bases and J gave up 0 bases; unmatched junction bases: 2. Germline V gene data show CDR1 as ENHRY and CDR2 as SYGVKD. The CDR3 is made up of 15 amino acids. This CDR3 is CAISDRDRVNTEAFF. CDR3 coding DNA: TGTGCCATCAGTGACCGGGACAGGGTGAACACTGAAGCTTTCTTT.

This clonotype appeared a few times. The V and J genes are TRBV6-5 and TRBJ2-5; 11 bases are a match to TRBD2. The length of the CDR3 is 16 residues. Germline V gives CDR1 MNHEY, CDR2 SVGAGI. Trimming cost V 2 bases and J 0 bases; bases outside gene matches: 2. CDR3 residues: CASSYLGLADQETQYF. The CDR3 DNA sequence: TGTGCCAGCAGTTACCTGGGACTAGCGGACCAAGAGACCCAGTACTTC.

The V gene is TRBV3-1, the J gene TRBJ1-6; no clear D gene. Germline assignment: CDR1 LGHDT and CDR2 YNNKEL (reference sequence). With 0 bases removed from V and 7 bases from J, the gap between germline ends came to 10 bases. CDR3 size: 15 residues. In DNA, the CDR3 is TGTGCCAGCAGCCAAGATCCGGACTCGAATTCACCCCTCCACTTT. Encoded protein: CASSQDPDSNSPLHF.

This clonotype was seen many times. J is TRBJ1-1 and V is TRBV30; D is unresolved. Trimming removed 0 bases from V and 5 bases from J, with 16 bases in between. The CDR3 contains 15 residues. The germline CDR1 and CDR2 sequences are GTSNPN and SVGIG (reference sequence). CDR3 in DNA: TGTGCCTGGAGTGTACGTGGCTCCCGCCCAACTGAAGCTTTCTTT. Amino acid sequence: CAWSVRGSRPTEAFF.

The genes are TRBV7-8 and TRBJ1-5; possibly TRBD1 for D (5 bases). The V end lost 1 base, the J end lost 9 bases, and 16 bases lay between the germline ends. From germline, CDR1 is SGHVS and CDR2 FQNEAQ. The CDR3 length is 15 residues. CDR3 in DNA: TGTGCCAGCAGCTTAGTCGCCAGGGCCGCGGGGCCCCAGCATTTT. It yields the protein CASSLVARAAGPQHF.

This clonotype appeared a few times. This chain joins TRBV27 and TRBJ2-4, with a weak D call TRBD2 (5 bases). V gave up 7 bases and J gave up 7 bases, with 17 bases separating them. The CDR3 runs 14 residues. Germline CDR1 is MNHEY and CDR2 is SMNVEV (reference sequence). The CDR3 DNA is TGTGCCAGCACCTCAGCGGCCCTGGGGAACATTCAGTACTTC. This sequence encodes CASTSAALGNIQYF.

This clonotype was counted ten times or more. The chain links TRBV7-9 to TRBJ2-7; 16 positions agree with TRBD2. Trimming removed 5 bases from V and 6 bases from J; junction bases left unmatched: 4. The CDR3 length is 15 residues. CDR1 and CDR2 (germline): SEHNR, FQNEAQ (reference sequence). CDR3 sequence reads: CASSHGTSGRAEQYF. DNA for the CDR3: TGTGCCAGCAGCCACGGGACTAGCGGGAGGGCCGAGCAGTACTTC.

In its sample, this clonotype was seen a few times. V usage is TRBV7-8 and J usage is TRBJ1-1, with 9 bases that match TRBD1. V lost 4 bases and J lost 0; bases outside the gene matches: 6. Looked up from germline, CDR1 is SGHVS and CDR2 is FQNEAQ. This CDR3 contains 16 residues. CDR3 loop: CASSSAGTGLNTEAFF. In DNA, the CDR3 is TGTGCCAGCAGCTCCGCGGGGACAGGGTTGAACACTGAAGCTTTCTTT.

In its sample, this clonotype ranks as medium-sized. V and J are TRBV4-3 and TRBJ2-1; D may correspond to TRBD1 or TRBD2 (5 bases each). V gave up 4 bases and J gave up 7 bases, with 20 bases separating them. CDR3 length: 16 amino acids. Germline V gene lookup returns CDR1 LGHNA and CDR2 YSLEER. The CDR3 sequence is CASSPRFRGAINEQFF. The CDR3, as DNA: TGCGCCAGCAGCCCGAGGTTCCGGGGCGCGATAAATGAGCAGTTCTTC.

This clonotype was detected only a few times. V is TRBV7-9 and J is TRBJ2-2; 7 bases fit TRBD2. The ends lost 2 bases at V and 5 bases at J; junction bases unmatched: 5. This CDR3 has 15 amino acids. CDR1 is SEHNR, CDR2 FQNEAQ, per germline (reference sequence). CDR3 sequence: CASSLSLAETGELFF. The CDR3 coding sequence is TGTGCCAGCAGCTTAAGCCTAGCGGAAACCGGGGAGCTGTTTTTT.

This clonotype was found many times. This sequence joins TRBV5-1 and TRBJ1-1, with TRBD1 identical over 7 bases. This CDR3 contains 13 residues. Per the germline V gene, CDR1 is SGHRS and CDR2 is YFSETQ. J was trimmed by 1 base and V by 5 bases; bases with no gene match: 2. The CDR3 reads CASRRDRNTEAFF. Written as DNA, the CDR3 is TGCGCCAGCAGACGGGACAGGAACACTGAAGCTTTCTTT.

This clonotype was observed at least ten times. The chain employs TRBV7-9 and TRBJ1-2, with TRBD1 identical over 9 bases. V gave up 5 bases and J gave up 6 bases; unmatched junction bases: 4. Germline V gene lookup returns CDR1 SEHNR and CDR2 FQNEAQ (reference sequence). There are 13 residues in the CDR3. The CDR3 DNA reads TGTGCCAGCAGCCGGGACAGGGAAAATGGCTACACCTTC. Translating gives CASSRDRENGYTF. The full variable domain, completed using reference TRBV7-9 and TRBJ1-2, is DTGVSQNPRHKITKRGQNVTFRCDPISEHNRLYWYRQTLGQGPEFLTYFQNEAQLEKSRLLSDRFSAERPKGSFSTLEIQRTEQGDSAMYLCASSRDRENGYTFGSGTRLTVV.

A few counts support this clonotype. With a much larger clone just one base away, this may be a read error. The chain uses TRBV5-4 and TRBJ1-1; no clear D gene. The CDR3 consists of 12 residues. Trimming pared 1 base from V and 1 base from J, leaving 2 bases between. The germline V gene encodes CDR1 SGHNT and CDR2 YYREEE (reference sequence). The CDR3 DNA reads as TGTGCCAGCAGCTTGAAGAACACTGAAGCTTTCTTT. Encoded protein: CASSLKNTEAFF.

This rearrangement joins TRBV20-1 to TRBJ1-5, with TRBD1 matching over 7 bases. J lost 2 bases, V lost 0 bases, and 7 bases had no gene match. CDR1 and CDR2 (germline): DFQATT, SNEGSKA (reference sequence). The CDR3 extends over 16 amino acids. The CDR3 region has the DNA TGCAGTGCTAGAGACGTGACAGGGCCGGGCAATCAGCCCCAGCATTTT. The encoded protein is CSARDVTGPGNQPQHF.

This clonotype was seen ten or more times. The rearrangement joins TRBV3-1 to TRBJ2-5; D is unclear. Trimming left V 4 bases short and J 2 bases short, with 14 bases between. Germline V lookup: CDR1 LGHDT, CDR2 YNNKEL (reference sequence). This CDR3 contains 15 residues. The CDR3 is CASSPLLTTQETQYF. The CDR3, as DNA: TGTGCCAGCAGCCCTCTCCTCACAACACAAGAGACCCAGTACTTC.

The table lists this clonotype with a few counts. This chain joins TRBV5-5 and TRBJ1-5, with D unclear. V was clipped by 5 bases and J by 0 bases, with 12 bases between them. The CDR3 has 15 amino acids. The germline V gene encodes CDR1 SGHKS and CDR2 YYEKEE (reference sequence). The CDR3 spells CASRVTSTSNQPQHF. CDR3 nucleotides: TGTGCCAGCAGAGTTACCTCGACTAGCAATCAGCCCCAGCATTTT.